Shown below are 32 T cell receptor beta chains from a single sample sequenced in a study of shared clonotypes between healthy human individuals. Assay: immunoSEQ multiplex PCR; the TCRdb copy retains only in-frame clones and omits some. The data hold about 2.1 million clones, with 85% to 95% observed a single time. Terminally differentiated effector memory CD45RA+ cells were excluded by CCR7 positive selection of CD45RO-negative cells. Sequenced sample: naive CD8+ T cells from PBMCs. All receptors come from a man aged 18 to 29 in good health. Some clones in this sample may be carry-over from other donors' samples.

A remark on this clone: This sample includes further DNA sequences coding for the same CDR3. The chain couples TRBV30 to TRBJ2-7, with TRBD1 as a possible D gene (5 bases). This CDR3 is 13 amino acids long. Trimming took off 1 base at V and 6 bases at J, with 13 bases between the two ends. Germline loops: CDR1 GTSNPN, CDR2 SVGIG (reference sequence). CDR3 coding DNA: TGTGCCTGGAGTGCAGGGCCCCAGGGCGAGCAGTACTTC. This sequence encodes CAWSAGPQGEQYF.

The J gene is TRBJ2-7, the V gene TRBV9, with a tentative D call TRBD1 (6 bases). CDR1 is SGDLS and CDR2 is YYNGEE in the germline V gene. The CDR3 is 17 residues long. With 3 bases removed from V and 3 bases from J, the gap between germline ends came to 22 bases. DNA for the CDR3: TGTGCCAGCAGCGGAGGGGGTGAAGGACAGCGAAACTACGAGCAGTACTTC. It yields the protein CASSGGGEGQRNYEQYF. The whole variable domain, remainder taken from reference TRBV9 and TRBJ2-7, is DSGVTQTPKHLITATGQRVTLRCSPRSGDLSVYWYQQSLDQGLQFLIQYYNGEERAKGNILERFSAQQFPDLHSELNLSSLELGDSALYFCASSGGGEGQRNYEQYFGPGTRLTVT.

The chain employs TRBV7-9 and TRBJ2-3, with 9 nucleotides matching TRBD2. Germline loops: CDR1 SEHNR, CDR2 FQNEAQ (reference sequence). This CDR3 has 19 amino acids. V shed 2 bases and J 2 bases; nucleotides not matched to a gene: 14. The CDR3: CASSLLLFSAGGLTDTQYF. CDR3 nucleotide sequence: TGTGCCAGCAGCTTACTCTTGTTTTCGGCGGGAGGGCTCACAGATACGCAGTATTTT.

The chain joins TRBV13 to TRBJ2-7; D gene uncertain. Trimming took 5 bases from V and 7 from J, leaving 12 bases between them. This CDR3 is 12 amino acids long. CDR1 and CDR2 from the germline V gene are PRHDT and FYEKMQ (reference sequence). The CDR3 sequence: CASSHDAREQYF. The CDR3 nucleotides are TGTGCCAGCAGCCACGATGCACGAGAGCAGTACTTC.

The chain uses TRBV6-5 and TRBJ2-5; 7 nucleotides line up with TRBD2. Unmatched junction bases numbered 2, after V lost 2 bases and J lost 2 bases. This CDR3 comprises 14 residues. Germline values: CDR1 MNHEY, CDR2 SVGAGI. CDR3: CASSYVGLQETQYF. The DNA of the CDR3 is TGTGCCAGCAGTTACGTGGGACTACAAGAGACCCAGTACTTC.

Worth noting for this clone: The sample holds other DNA sequences that translate to the same CDR3. The chain links TRBV7-9 to TRBJ2-7; the D is unclear. The CDR3 covers 13 residues. Germline loops: CDR1 SEHNR, CDR2 FQNEAQ (reference sequence). The germline V and J ends were trimmed by 0 bases and 0 bases, with 3 bases remaining between them. The CDR3 region is CASSLASSYEQYF. In DNA form, the CDR3 reads TGTGCCAGCAGCTTAGCAAGCTCCTACGAGCAGTACTTC.

This chain connects TRBV7-6 to TRBJ1-3; D is unresolved. The CDR3 runs 20 residues. The V gene lost 3 bases and the J gene lost 0 bases, with 24 bases spanning the gap. The V gene's germline CDR1 is SGHVS and CDR2 FNYEAQ. This chain's CDR3 is CASSFKVMAARLSSGNTIYF. DNA for the CDR3: TGTGCCAGCAGCTTTAAAGTTATGGCCGCCCGGCTTAGCTCTGGAAACACCATATATTTT.

This clone has only a few counts. The sample has other DNA sequences that encode this CDR3 too. The chain carries TRBV9 and TRBJ1-5; possible D gene TRBD1, 5 bases. The CDR3 totals 14 residues. V lost 0 bases to trimming and J lost 4 bases, with 8 bases between them. CDR1 and CDR2 (germline): SGDLS, YYNGEE. The CDR3 sequence is CASSVGGANQPQHF. CDR3 nucleotides: TGTGCCAGCAGCGTAGGAGGGGCGAATCAGCCCCAGCATTTT.

V is TRBV4-1 and J is TRBJ2-7; D might be TRBD1 (6 bases). V was clipped by 0 bases and J by 1 base, with 16 bases between them. CDR3 length: 17 amino acids. CDR1 and CDR2 (germline): MGHRA, YSYEKL. CDR3: CASSQDSMGASSYEQYF. The CDR3 DNA follows: TGCGCCAGCAGCCAAGATTCAATGGGGGCTAGTTCCTACGAGCAGTACTTC.

The genes are TRBV19 and TRBJ1-2; 9 bases are shared with TRBD1. V was clipped by 5 bases and J by 6 bases; unmatched bases: 7. Germline loops: CDR1 LNHDA, CDR2 SQIVND (reference sequence). This CDR3 contains 14 residues. CDR3 sequence reads: CASSVRDRAHGYTF. The CDR3 bases are TGTGCCAGTAGTGTCCGGGACAGGGCACATGGCTACACCTTC.

This clone appeared a single time. The CDR3 here is CASSLIRGHTGELFF. CDR3 nucleotides: TGTGCCAGCAGCTTAATTCGGGGCCACACCGGGGAGCTGTTTTTT. The chain recombines TRBV7-9 with TRBJ2-2, with D perhaps given as TRBD1 or TRBD2 (5 bases each). The CDR3 extends over 15 amino acids. The germline V gene encodes CDR1 SEHNR and CDR2 FQNEAQ (reference sequence). The V gene lost 2 bases and the J gene lost 3 bases, with 10 bases spanning the gap.

The V gene is TRBV6-7, the J gene TRBJ2-5, with TRBD2 identical over 15 bases. TRBV6-7 has ORF status, its function being uncertain. CDR3 size: 16 residues. J was trimmed by 5 bases and V by 2 bases; bases with no gene match: 3. The CDR3 DNA follows: TGTGCCAGCAGTTACGGACTAGCGGGAGGGCGGGAGACCCAGTACTTC. It translates to CASSYGLAGGRETQYF.

The chain uses TRBV28 and TRBJ2-1, with 12 bases identical to TRBD1. The CDR3 runs 21 residues. After removal of 7 bases from V and 6 bases from J, the junction contained 25 bases not matched to a gene. Per the germline V gene, CDR1 is MDHEN and CDR2 is SYDVKM. The CDR3 DNA reads as TGTGCCAGCACCGGGACAGGGGGCTGGCTGGCCCTGCACCAAGTGGGCAATGAGCAGTTCTTC. Translation: CASTGTGGWLALHQVGNEQFF.

This clone was found once. The identical CDR3 is also encoded by other nucleotide sequences in the sample. The chain recombines TRBV6-5 with TRBJ1-2, with D maybe TRBD1 (5 bases). V lost 0 bases and J lost 5, with 10 bases in between. The CDR3 has 14 residues. CDR1 and CDR2 from the germline V gene are MNHEY and SVGAGI. In DNA, the CDR3 is TGTGCCAGCAGTTACTCGGGACCCGCTTATGGCTACACCTTC. Translation: CASSYSGPAYGYTF.

With respect to this clone: Within the sample, other DNA sequences also encode this same CDR3. This chain joins TRBV5-6 and TRBJ2-7; weak D call: TRBD1 (5 bases). Germline assignment: CDR1 SGHDT and CDR2 YYEEEE. Between the trimmed V and J ends, which lost 0 bases and 3 bases, there was a span of 10 bases. CDR3 size: 14 residues. CDR3 amino acids: CASSLGAGFYEQYF. The CDR3 nucleotides are TGTGCCAGCAGCTTGGGGGCAGGGTTCTACGAGCAGTACTTC.

This clone appeared once. The rearrangement uses TRBV9 and TRBJ2-2, with TRBD1 matching over 7 bases. V gave up 4 bases and J gave up 13 bases; unmatched junction bases: 13. The CDR3 totals 14 residues. Per germline, CDR1 SGDLS and CDR2 YYNGEE. CDR3 sequence reads: CASSSTGFLVPLFF. The CDR3, as DNA: TGTGCCAGCAGCTCGACAGGGTTCCTGGTTCCGCTGTTTTTT.

The V and J genes are TRBV4-1 and TRBJ2-3; D gene unclear. Trimming took 3 bases from V and 0 from J, leaving 7 bases between them. The germline gives CDR1 MGHRA, CDR2 YSYEKL. The CDR3 consists of 14 residues. The chain's CDR3 is CASSHPVSTDTQYF. The CDR3 region has the DNA TGCGCCAGCAGCCACCCAGTCAGCACAGATACGCAGTATTTT.

The chain has TRBV15 and TRBJ1-4, with D hard to call. The CDR3 runs 15 residues. V shed 3 bases and J shed 1 base, with 9 bases lying between them. CDR1 LNHNV and CDR2 YYDKDF come from the germline V gene (reference sequence). The CDR3 region is CATSRLAETNEKLFF. In DNA, the CDR3 is TGTGCCACCAGCAGGCTGGCAGAAACTAATGAAAAACTGTTTTTT.

The gene calls are TRBV9 and TRBJ1-4, with D possibly being TRBD1 (6 bases). The CDR3 covers 15 residues. Trimming took 3 bases from V and 4 from J, leaving 13 bases between them. Germline loops: CDR1 SGDLS, CDR2 YYNGEE. The CDR3 DNA is TGTGCCAGCAGCGAGGACAGCGGTCTTAATGAAAAACTGTTTTTT. It encodes CASSEDSGLNEKLFF. Based on the CDR3 plus reference TRBV9 and TRBJ1-4, the full variable domain is DSGVTQTPKHLITATGQRVTLRCSPRSGDLSVYWYQQSLDQGLQFLIQYYNGEERAKGNILERFSAQQFPDLHSELNLSSLELGDSALYFCASSEDSGLNEKLFFGSGTQLSVL.

The genes are TRBV11-3 and TRBJ2-7; weak D call: TRBD2 (5 bases). V dropped 1 base and J dropped 5 bases, with 12 bases sitting between them. CDR3 length: 14 residues. Germline CDR1 is SGHNT and CDR2 is YENEEA. The CDR3 DNA reads TGTGCCAGCAGCTTAGGCGTTCGGGAACACGAGCAGTACTTC. Translated: CASSLGVREHEQYF.

The rearrangement uses TRBV13 and TRBJ2-5; TRBD2 might be the D (5 bases). The CDR3 consists of 17 residues. Trimming pared 5 bases from V and 5 bases from J, leaving 24 bases between. The V gene's germline CDR1 is PRHDT and CDR2 FYEKMQ (reference sequence). For the CDR3, the DNA is TGTGCCAGCAGCCCACAAGAACTGGGAGCAAATCTGGAGACCCAGTACTTC. It yields the protein CASSPQELGANLETQYF.

The chain employs TRBV29-1 and TRBJ1-1; D ambiguous. The germline V and J ends were trimmed by 5 bases and 4 bases, with 14 bases remaining between them. The CDR3 spans 13 residues. Germline loops: CDR1 SQVTM, CDR2 ANQGSEA. CDR3 region: CSVPSGLLTEAFF. The CDR3 DNA reads TGCAGCGTTCCTTCGGGCCTTCTCACTGAAGCTTTCTTT.

The chain couples TRBV4-2 to TRBJ1-1; D uncertain. CDR1 LGHNA and CDR2 YNFKEQ come from the germline V gene. CDR3 length: 15 residues. Trimming took 3 bases from V and 2 from J, leaving 13 bases between them. CDR3 loop: CASSQREGVNTEAFF. As DNA, the CDR3 is TGTGCCAGCAGCCAGCGGGAGGGCGTAAACACTGAAGCTTTCTTT.

Only a few counts were recorded for this clone. The sample contains more than one DNA sequence encoding this CDR3. The chain carries TRBV7-9 and TRBJ2-7; D uncertain. With 0 bases removed from V and 3 bases from J, the gap between germline ends came to 3 bases. In germline, CDR1 is SEHNR, CDR2 FQNEAQ (reference sequence). The CDR3 is 12 amino acids. The CDR3 nucleotides read TGTGCCAGCAGCTTAGCCAACTACGAGCAGTACTTC. Its translation: CASSLANYEQYF.

The V call is TRBV27, the J call TRBJ1-4; tentatively, D is TRBD1 (6 bases). The CDR3 consists of 15 residues. Deletions cut 6 bases from V and 7 bases from J, with 18 bases between. The germline V gene encodes CDR1 MNHEY and CDR2 SMNVEV (reference sequence). Here the CDR3 reads CASSPFRGAGEKLFF. CDR3 nucleotide sequence: TGTGCCAGCAGCCCTTTTAGGGGGGCGGGTGAAAAACTGTTTTTT.

V gene TRBV15 combines with J gene TRBJ1-5; the D gene is possibly TRBD1 (5 bases). This CDR3 has 16 amino acids. Germline values: CDR1 LNHNV, CDR2 YYDKDF (reference sequence). Trimming left V 0 bases short and J 0 bases short, with 9 bases between. The CDR3 spells CATSRDRGNSNQPQHF. CDR3 nucleotide sequence: TGTGCCACCAGCAGAGATAGGGGTAATAGCAATCAGCCCCAGCATTTT.

This clone was detected only once. The V gene is TRBV28, the J gene TRBJ2-7, with D perhaps matching TRBD2 (5 bases). The CDR3 is made up of 13 amino acids. Per the germline V gene, CDR1 is MDHEN and CDR2 is SYDVKM. In DNA form, the CDR3 reads TGTGCATCAGCGGCCATTGGGTTCTACGAGCAGTACTTC. Its protein product is CASAAIGFYEQYF.

The chain recombines TRBV27 with TRBJ1-2; no firm D call. This CDR3 contains 15 residues. Germline loops: CDR1 MNHEY, CDR2 SMNVEV (reference sequence). V lost 8 bases and J lost 5, with 21 bases in between. In DNA form, the CDR3 reads TGTGCCAGCGCTATATTGAACAGCGGGATTTATGGCTACACCTTC. Encoded protein: CASAILNSGIYGYTF.

The chain is built from TRBV28 and TRBJ1-5; 9 bases match TRBD1. Germline trimming cut 3 bases from V and 7 bases from J; bases unmatched to any gene: 13. The length of the CDR3 is 17 residues. Germline lookup yields CDR1 MDHEN and CDR2 SYDVKM. CDR3 DNA sequence: TGTGCCAGCAGTTTCGCTCCGGGACAGGGAGGAAGCCAGCCCCAGCATTTT. Protein product: CASSFAPGQGGSQPQHF.

The gene calls are TRBV2 and TRBJ1-1; 7 positions agree with TRBD1. The CDR3 length is 13 residues. Germline CDR1 is SNHLY and CDR2 is FYNNEI. The V and J ends lost 7 bases and 3 bases, in that order; junction bases with no gene match: 5. Here the CDR3 reads CASKKGAHTEAFF. CDR3 bases: TGTGCCAGCAAAAAGGGGGCACACACTGAAGCTTTCTTT. Supplemented by reference TRBV2 and TRBJ1-1, the full variable domain reads EPEVTQTPSHQVTQMGQEVILRCVPISNHLYFYWYRQILGQKVEFLVSFYNNEISEKSEIFDDQFSVERPDGSNFTLKIRSTKLEDSAMYFCASKKGAHTEAFFGQGTRLTVV.

The count of this clone is one. This CDR3 is CASSLRPEHGYTF. CDR3 sequence (DNA): TGTGCCAGCAGCTTACGACCAGAACATGGCTACACCTTC. V usage is TRBV13 and J usage is TRBJ1-2; D is unclear. In germline, CDR1 is PRHDT, CDR2 FYEKMQ (reference sequence). CDR3 length equals 13 residues. V lost 2 bases and J 6 bases, leaving 10 bases between the germline ends.

This chain uses TRBV28 with TRBJ2-5; D unclear. The V and J ends lost 3 bases and 6 bases respectively, with 8 bases between them. CDR3 length equals 12 residues. In germline, CDR1 is MDHEN, CDR2 SYDVKM. The CDR3 reads CASSFWAQTQYF. The DNA for the CDR3 is TGTGCCAGCAGTTTTTGGGCCCAGACCCAGTACTTC.